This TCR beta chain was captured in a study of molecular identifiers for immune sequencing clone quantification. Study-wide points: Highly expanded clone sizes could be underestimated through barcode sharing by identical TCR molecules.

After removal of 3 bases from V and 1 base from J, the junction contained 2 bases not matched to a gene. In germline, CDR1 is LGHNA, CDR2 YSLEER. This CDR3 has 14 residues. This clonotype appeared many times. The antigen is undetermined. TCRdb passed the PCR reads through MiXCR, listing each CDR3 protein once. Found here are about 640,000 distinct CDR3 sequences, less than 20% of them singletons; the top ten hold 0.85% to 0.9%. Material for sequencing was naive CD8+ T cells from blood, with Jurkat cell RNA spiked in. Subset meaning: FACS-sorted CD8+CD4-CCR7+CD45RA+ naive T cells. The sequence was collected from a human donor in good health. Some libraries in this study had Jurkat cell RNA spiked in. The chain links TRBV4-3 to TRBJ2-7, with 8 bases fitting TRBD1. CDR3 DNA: TGCGCCAGCAGCCACCGGGACAGGTCCTACGAGCAGTACTTC. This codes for CASSHRDRSYEQYF.